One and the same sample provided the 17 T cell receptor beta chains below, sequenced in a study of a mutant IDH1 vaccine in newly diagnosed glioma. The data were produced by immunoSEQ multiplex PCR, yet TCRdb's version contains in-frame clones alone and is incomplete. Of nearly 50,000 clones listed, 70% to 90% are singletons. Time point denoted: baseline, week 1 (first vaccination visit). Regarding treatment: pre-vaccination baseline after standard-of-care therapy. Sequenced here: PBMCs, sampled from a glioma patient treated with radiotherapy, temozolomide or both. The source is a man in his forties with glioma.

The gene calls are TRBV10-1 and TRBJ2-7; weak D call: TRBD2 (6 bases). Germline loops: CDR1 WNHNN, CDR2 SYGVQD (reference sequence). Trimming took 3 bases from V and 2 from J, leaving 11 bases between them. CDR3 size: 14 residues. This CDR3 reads CASSDLAGTYEQYF. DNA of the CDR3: TGCGCCAGCAGTGATTTGGCGGGGACCTACGAGCAGTACTTC.

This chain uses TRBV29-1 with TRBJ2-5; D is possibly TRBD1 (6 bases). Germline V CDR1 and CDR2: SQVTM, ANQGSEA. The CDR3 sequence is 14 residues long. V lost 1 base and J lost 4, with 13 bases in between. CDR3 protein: CSVEALQGRETQYF. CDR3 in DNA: TGCAGCGTTGAAGCCTTACAGGGAAGAGAGACCCAGTACTTC. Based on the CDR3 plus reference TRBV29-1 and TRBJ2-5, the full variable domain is SAVISQKPSRDICQRGTSLTIQCQVDSQVTMMFWYRQQPGQSLTLIATANQGSEATYESGFVIDKFPISRPNLTFSTLTVSNMSPEDSSIYLCSVEALQGRETQYFGPGTRLLVL.

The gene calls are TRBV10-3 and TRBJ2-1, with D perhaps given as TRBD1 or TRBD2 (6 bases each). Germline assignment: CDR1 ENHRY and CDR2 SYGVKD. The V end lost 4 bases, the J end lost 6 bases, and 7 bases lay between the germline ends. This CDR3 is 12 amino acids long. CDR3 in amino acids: CAISGGANEQFF. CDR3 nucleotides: TGTGCCATCAGTGGGGGGGCCAATGAGCAGTTCTTC.

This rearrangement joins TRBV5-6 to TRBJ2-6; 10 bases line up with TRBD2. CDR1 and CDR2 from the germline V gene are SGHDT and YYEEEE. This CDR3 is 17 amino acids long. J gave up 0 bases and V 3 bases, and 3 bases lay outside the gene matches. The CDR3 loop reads CASSSGLAVSGANVLTF. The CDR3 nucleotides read TGTGCCAGCAGCTCAGGACTAGCGGTCTCTGGGGCCAACGTCCTGACTTTC. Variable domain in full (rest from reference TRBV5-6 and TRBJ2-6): DAGVTQSPTHLIKTRGQQVTLRCSPKSGHDTVSWYQQALGQGPQFIFQYYEEEERQRGNFPDRFSGHQFPNYSSELNVNALLLGDSALYLCASSSGLAVSGANVLTFGAGSRLTVL.

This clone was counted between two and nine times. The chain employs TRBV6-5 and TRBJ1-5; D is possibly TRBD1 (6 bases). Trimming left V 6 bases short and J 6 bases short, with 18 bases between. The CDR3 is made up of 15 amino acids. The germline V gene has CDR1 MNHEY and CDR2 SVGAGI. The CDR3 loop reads CASRPRGDSGQPQHF. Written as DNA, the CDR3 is TGTGCCAGCAGACCCAGGGGAGACTCTGGTCAGCCCCAGCATTTT.

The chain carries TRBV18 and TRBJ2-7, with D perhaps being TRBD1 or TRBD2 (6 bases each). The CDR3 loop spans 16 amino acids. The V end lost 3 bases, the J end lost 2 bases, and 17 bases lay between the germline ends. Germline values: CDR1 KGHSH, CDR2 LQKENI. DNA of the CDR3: TGTGCCAGCTCACCCGGAGGAAGGGGGGAGCCCTACGAGCAGTACTTC. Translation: CASSPGGRGEPYEQYF.

The CDR3 sequence: CASGGQNQETQYF. CDR3 coding DNA: TGTGCCAGCGGGGGACAGAACCAAGAGACCCAGTACTTC. The V gene is TRBV5-4, the J gene TRBJ2-5, with 7 nucleotides matching TRBD1. Germline assignment: CDR1 SGHNT and CDR2 YYREEE (reference sequence). Trimming removed 7 bases from V and 0 bases from J; junction bases left unmatched: 3. The CDR3 totals 13 residues.

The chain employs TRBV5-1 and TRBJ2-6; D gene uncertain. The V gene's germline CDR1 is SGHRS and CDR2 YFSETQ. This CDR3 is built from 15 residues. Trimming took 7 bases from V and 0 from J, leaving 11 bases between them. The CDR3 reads CASRTVSSGANVLTF. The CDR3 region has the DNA TGCGCCAGCCGAACGGTGAGCTCTGGGGCCAACGTCCTGACTTTC.

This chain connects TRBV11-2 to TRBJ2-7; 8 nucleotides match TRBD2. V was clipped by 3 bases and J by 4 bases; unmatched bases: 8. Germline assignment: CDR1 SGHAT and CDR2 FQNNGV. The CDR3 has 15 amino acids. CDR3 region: CASSLRREVWYEQYF. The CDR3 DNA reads TGTGCCAGCAGCTTGCGGCGGGAGGTCTGGTACGAGCAGTACTTC.

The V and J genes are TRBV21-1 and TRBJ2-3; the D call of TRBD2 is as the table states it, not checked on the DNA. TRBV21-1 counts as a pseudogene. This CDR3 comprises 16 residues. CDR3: CASSPWGLAFTDTQYF. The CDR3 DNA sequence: TGTGCCAGCAGCCCGTGGGGACTAGCGTTCACAGATACGCAGTATTTT.

The DNA of the CDR3 is TGCGCCAGCAGCCAAGTAGACAGGGTCTATGGCTACACCTTC. Its translation is CASSQVDRVYGYTF. This rearrangement joins TRBV4-1 to TRBJ1-2; TRBD1 matches 7 bases. The CDR3 covers 14 residues. The V segment lost 1 base and the J segment 4 bases; nucleotides outside the gene matches: 3. Germline assignment: CDR1 MGHRA and CDR2 YSYEKL.

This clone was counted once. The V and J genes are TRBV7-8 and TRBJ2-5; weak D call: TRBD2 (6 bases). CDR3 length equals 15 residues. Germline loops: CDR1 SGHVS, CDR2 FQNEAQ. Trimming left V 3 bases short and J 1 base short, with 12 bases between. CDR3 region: CASSFVAGIQETQYF. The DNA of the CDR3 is TGTGCCAGCAGCTTCGTTGCGGGGATCCAAGAGACCCAGTACTTC.

CDR3 nucleotide sequence: TGTGCCAGCAGTTATGGGGGGTTGGGAAACACCATATATTTT. Its protein product is CASSYGGLGNTIYF. This rearrangement joins TRBV6-6 to TRBJ1-3; the D gene is possibly TRBD1 (5 bases). Germline CDR1 MNHNY, CDR2 SVGAGI (reference sequence). The CDR3 has 14 amino acids. The V and J ends lost 3 bases and 4 bases respectively, with 10 bases between them.

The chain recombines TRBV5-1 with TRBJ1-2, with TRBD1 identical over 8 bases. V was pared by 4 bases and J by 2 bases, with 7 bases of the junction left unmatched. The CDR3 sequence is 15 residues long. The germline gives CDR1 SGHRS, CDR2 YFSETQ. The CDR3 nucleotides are TGCGCCAGCAGCATCGACAGGGGAGAGAACTATGGCTACACCTTC. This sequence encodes CASSIDRGENYGYTF.

CDR3 protein: CASSPAGQFYEQYF. The CDR3 nucleotides are TGCGCCAGCAGCCCGGCCGGGCAGTTCTACGAGCAGTACTTC. The chain is built from TRBV5-1 and TRBJ2-7; no firm D call. The CDR3 has 14 amino acids. From germline, CDR1 is SGHRS and CDR2 YFSETQ. V lost 4 bases to trimming and J lost 3 bases, with 14 bases between them.

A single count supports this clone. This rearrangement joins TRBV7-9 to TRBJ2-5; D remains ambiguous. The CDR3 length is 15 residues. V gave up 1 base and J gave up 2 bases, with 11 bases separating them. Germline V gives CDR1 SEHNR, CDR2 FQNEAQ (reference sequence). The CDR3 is CASSLGFGQQETQYF. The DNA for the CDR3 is TGTGCCAGCAGCTTAGGGTTCGGCCAGCAAGAGACCCAGTACTTC.

The CDR3 coding sequence is TGTGCCAGCAGCTTGGGGCAGCACCCCGGGGAGCTGTTTTTT. This codes for CASSLGQHPGELFF. The chain is built from TRBV5-8 and TRBJ2-2; D is uncertain. This CDR3 has 14 amino acids. Germline-derived CDR1 and CDR2 are SGHTS and YDEGEE. Trimming took 0 bases from V and 6 from J, leaving 9 bases between them.